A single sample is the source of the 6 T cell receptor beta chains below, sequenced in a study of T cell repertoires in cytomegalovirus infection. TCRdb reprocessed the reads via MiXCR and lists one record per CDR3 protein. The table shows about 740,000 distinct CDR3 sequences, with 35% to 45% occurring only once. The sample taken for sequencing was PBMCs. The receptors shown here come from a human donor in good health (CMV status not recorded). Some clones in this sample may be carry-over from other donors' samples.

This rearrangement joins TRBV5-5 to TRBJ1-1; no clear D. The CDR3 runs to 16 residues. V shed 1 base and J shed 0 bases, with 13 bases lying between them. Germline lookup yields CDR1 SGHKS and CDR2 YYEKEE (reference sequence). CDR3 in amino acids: CASSLNLRQLNTEAFF. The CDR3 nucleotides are TGTGCCAGCAGCTTGAATTTAAGGCAGCTGAACACTGAAGCTTTCTTT.

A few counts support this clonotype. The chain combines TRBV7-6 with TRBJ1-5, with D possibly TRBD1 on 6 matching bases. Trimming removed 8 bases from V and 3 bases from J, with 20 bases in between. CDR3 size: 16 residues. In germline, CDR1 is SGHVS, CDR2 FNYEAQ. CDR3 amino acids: CASALEGTGNNQPQHF. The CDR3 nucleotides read TGTGCCAGCGCGCTAGAGGGTACAGGGAACAATCAGCCCCAGCATTTT.

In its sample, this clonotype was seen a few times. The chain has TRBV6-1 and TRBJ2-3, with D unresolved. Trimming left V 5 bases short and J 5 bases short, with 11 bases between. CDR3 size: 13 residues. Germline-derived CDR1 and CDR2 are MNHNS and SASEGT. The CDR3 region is CASSYKSQDTQYF. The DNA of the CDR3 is TGTGCCAGCAGTTACAAGTCTCAAGATACGCAGTATTTT.

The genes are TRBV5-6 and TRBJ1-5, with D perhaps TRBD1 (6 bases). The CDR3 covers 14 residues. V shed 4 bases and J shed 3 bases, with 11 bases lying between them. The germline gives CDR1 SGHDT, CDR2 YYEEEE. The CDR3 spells CASSHGQNNQPQHF. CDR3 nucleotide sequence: TGTGCCAGCAGCCACGGACAGAACAATCAGCCCCAGCATTTT.

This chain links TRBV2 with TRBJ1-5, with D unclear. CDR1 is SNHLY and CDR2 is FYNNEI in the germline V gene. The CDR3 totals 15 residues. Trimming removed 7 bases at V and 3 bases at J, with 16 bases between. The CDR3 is CASKGNSAFNQPQHF. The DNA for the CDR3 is TGTGCCAGCAAAGGGAACAGCGCCTTCAATCAGCCCCAGCATTTT. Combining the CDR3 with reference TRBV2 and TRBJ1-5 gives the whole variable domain EPEVTQTPSHQVTQMGQEVILRCVPISNHLYFYWYRQILGQKVEFLVSFYNNEISEKSEIFDDQFSVERPDGSNFTLKIRSTKLEDSAMYFCASKGNSAFNQPQHFGDGTRLSIL.

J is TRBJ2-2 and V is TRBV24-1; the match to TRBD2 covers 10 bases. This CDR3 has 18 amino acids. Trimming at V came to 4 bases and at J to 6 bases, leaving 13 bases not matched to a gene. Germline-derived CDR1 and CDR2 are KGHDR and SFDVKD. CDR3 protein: CATSDDDSSGRAPGELFF. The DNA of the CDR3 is TGTGCCACCAGTGACGACGACTCGAGCGGGAGGGCGCCCGGGGAGCTGTTTTTT.